Sequencing of this T cell receptor beta chain was carried out in a study of blood T cell repertoires in COVID-19. Data came from immunoSEQ multiplex PCR; TCRdb stores just in-frame clones and leaves some out. The table has about 310,000 clones, around nine tenths seen once. Germline assignment: CDR1 SGDLS and CDR2 YYNGEE. This CDR3 contains 13 residues. Trimming pared 3 bases from V and 4 bases from J, leaving 8 bases between. Each participant's cohort was designated according to participant-reported clinical history. Sequencing was done on a sample of PBMCs or T cells enriched from blood (not recorded which). The chain is built from TRBV9 and TRBJ1-5; D not resolved. This TCR derives from a middle-aged woman who had recovered from COVID-19. CDR3 nucleotides: TGTGCCAGCAGCGCCGACACGAATCAGCCCCAGCATTTT. Translating gives CASSADTNQPQHF. The complete variable domain, with remaining parts taken from reference TRBV9 and TRBJ1-5, reads DSGVTQTPKHLITATGQRVTLRCSPRSGDLSVYWYQQSLDQGLQFLIQYYNGEERAKGNILERFSAQQFPDLHSELNLSSLELGDSALYFCASSADTNQPQHFGDGTRLSIL.